In this sample, the clone carrying this T cell receptor beta chain turned up once. Its antigen remains unknown. This entry belongs to a study of T cell responses to AZD1222 COVID-19 vaccine. Study results and caveats: Nearly half of spike-specific TCRs reportedly target unmutated variant regions. Possibly, clonal diversity was underestimated; donors were largely white British and included more females.

The table came from immunoSEQ multiplex PCR; TCRdb's copy has only in-frame clones and leaves some out. The sample has 150,000 or so clones; about 89% are singletons. This CDR3 has 14 residues. Per the germline V gene, CDR1 is SEHNR and CDR2 is FQNEAQ (reference sequence). Trimming took off 1 base at V and 7 bases at J, with 8 bases between the two ends. This clonotype originated in an adult who received the AZD1222 COVID-19 vaccine. Sequenced here: peripheral blood, sampled 28 days after the second AZD1222 dose. This chain joins TRBV7-9 and TRBJ1-6, with D perhaps matching TRBD1 (6 bases). As DNA, the CDR3 is TGTGCCAGCAGCTTAGGGACAGTAAATTCACCCCTCCACTTT. It specifies CASSLGTVNSPLHF.